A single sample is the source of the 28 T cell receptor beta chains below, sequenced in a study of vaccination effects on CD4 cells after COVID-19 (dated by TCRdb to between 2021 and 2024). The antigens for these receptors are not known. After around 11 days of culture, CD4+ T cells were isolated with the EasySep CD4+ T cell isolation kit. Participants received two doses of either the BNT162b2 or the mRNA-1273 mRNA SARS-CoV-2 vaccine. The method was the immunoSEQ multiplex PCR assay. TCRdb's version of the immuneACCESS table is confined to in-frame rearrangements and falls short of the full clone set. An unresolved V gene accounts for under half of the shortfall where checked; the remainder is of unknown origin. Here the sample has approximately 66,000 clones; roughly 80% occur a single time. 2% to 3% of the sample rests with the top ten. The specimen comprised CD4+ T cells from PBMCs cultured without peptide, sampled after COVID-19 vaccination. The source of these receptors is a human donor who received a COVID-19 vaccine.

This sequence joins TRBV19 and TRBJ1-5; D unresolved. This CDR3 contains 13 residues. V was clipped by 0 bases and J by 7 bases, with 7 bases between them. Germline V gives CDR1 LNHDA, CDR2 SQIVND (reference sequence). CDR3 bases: TGTGCCAGTAGTATAGATCGGGTACAGCCCCAGCATTTT. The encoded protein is CASSIDRVQPQHF. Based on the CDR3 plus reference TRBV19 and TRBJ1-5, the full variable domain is DGGITQSPKYLFRKEGQNVTLSCEQNLNHDAMYWYRQDPGQGLRLIYYSQIVNDFQKGDIAEGYSVSREKKESFPLTVTSAQKNPTAFYLCASSIDRVQPQHFGDGTRLSIL.

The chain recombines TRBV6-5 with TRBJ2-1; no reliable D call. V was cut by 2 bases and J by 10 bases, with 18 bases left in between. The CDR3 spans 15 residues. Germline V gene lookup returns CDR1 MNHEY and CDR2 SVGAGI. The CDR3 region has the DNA TGTGCCAGCAGTTACCAGTCGACATCGGCCGTGGAGCAGTTCTTC. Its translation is CASSYQSTSAVEQFF.

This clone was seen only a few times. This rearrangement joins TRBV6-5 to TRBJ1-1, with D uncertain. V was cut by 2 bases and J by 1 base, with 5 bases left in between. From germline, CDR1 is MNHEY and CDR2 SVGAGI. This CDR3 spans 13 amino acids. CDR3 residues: CASSYQWNTEAFF. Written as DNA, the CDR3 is TGTGCCAGCAGTTACCAATGGAACACTGAAGCTTTCTTT.

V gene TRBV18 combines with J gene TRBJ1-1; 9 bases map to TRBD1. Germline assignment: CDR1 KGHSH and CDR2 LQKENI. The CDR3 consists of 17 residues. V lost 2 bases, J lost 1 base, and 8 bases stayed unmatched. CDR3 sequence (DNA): TGTGCCAGCTCACCATCGGACAGGGGCCTCTCGAACACTGAAGCTTTCTTT. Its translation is CASSPSDRGLSNTEAFF.

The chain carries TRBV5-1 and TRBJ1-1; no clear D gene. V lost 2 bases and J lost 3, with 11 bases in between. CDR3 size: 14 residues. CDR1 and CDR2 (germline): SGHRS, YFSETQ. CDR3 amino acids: CASSFFPSDTEAFF. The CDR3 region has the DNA TGCGCCAGCAGCTTCTTTCCCTCGGACACTGAAGCTTTCTTT.

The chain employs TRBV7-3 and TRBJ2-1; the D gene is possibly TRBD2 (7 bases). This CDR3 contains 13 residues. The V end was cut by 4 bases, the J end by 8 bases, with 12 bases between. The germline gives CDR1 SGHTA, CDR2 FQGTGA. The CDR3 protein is CASSSQGGDEQFF. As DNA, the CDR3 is TGTGCCAGCAGCTCTCAAGGGGGGGATGAGCAGTTCTTC. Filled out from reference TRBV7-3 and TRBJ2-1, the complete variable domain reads GAGVSQTPSNKVTEKGKYVELRCDPISGHTALYWYRQSLGQGPEFLIYFQGTGAADDSGLPNDRFFAVRPEGSVSTLKIQRTERGDSAVYLCASSSQGGDEQFFGPGTRLTVL.

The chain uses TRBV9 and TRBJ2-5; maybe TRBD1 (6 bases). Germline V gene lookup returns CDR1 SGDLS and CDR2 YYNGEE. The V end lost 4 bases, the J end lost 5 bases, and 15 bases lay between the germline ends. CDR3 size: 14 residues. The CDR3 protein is CASSPTERGETQYF. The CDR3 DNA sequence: TGTGCCAGCAGCCCTACTGAGAGGGGGGAGACCCAGTACTTC.

The CDR3, as DNA: TGTGCCAGGACAACAGCGAGGTATTTT. Translated, it gives CARTTARYF. The chain employs TRBV10-3 and TRBJ2-3; TRBD1 might be the D (5 bases). Germline values: CDR1 ENHRY, CDR2 SYGVKD. With 10 bases removed from V and 14 bases from J, the gap between germline ends came to 13 bases. The CDR3 loop spans 9 amino acids.

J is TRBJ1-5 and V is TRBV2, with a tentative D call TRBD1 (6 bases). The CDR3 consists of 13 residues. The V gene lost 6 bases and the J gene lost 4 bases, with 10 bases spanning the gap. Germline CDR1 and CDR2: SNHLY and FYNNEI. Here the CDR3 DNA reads TGTGCCAGCAGGTCCGACAGGAATCAGCCCCAGCATTTT. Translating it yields CASRSDRNQPQHF.

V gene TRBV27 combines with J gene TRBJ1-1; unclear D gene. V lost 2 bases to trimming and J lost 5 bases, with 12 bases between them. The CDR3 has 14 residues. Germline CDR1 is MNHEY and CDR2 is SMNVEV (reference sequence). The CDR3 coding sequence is TGTGCCAGCAGTTTACGGCAAGGGTGGACTGAAGCTTTCTTT. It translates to CASSLRQGWTEAFF.

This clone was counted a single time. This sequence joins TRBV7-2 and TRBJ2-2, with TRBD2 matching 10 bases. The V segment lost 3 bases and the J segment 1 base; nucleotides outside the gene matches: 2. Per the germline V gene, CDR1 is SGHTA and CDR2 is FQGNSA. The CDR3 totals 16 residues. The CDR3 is CASSFLAGGNTGELFF. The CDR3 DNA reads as TGTGCCAGCAGCTTTTTAGCGGGGGGGAACACCGGGGAGCTGTTTTTT.

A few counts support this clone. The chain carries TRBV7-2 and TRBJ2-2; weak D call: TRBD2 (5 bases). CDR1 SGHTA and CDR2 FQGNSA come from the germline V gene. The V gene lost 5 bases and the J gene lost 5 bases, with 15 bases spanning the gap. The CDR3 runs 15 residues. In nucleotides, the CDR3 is TGTGCCAGCAGCCCGGCGGACTCATCTACCGGGGAGCTGTTTTTT. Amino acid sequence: CASSPADSSTGELFF.

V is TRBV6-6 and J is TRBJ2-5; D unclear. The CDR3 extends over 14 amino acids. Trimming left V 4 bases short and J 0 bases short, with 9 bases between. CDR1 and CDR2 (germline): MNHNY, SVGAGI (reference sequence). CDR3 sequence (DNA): TGTGCCAGCAGTTTATCGGAGTACCAAGAGACCCAGTACTTC. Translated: CASSLSEYQETQYF.

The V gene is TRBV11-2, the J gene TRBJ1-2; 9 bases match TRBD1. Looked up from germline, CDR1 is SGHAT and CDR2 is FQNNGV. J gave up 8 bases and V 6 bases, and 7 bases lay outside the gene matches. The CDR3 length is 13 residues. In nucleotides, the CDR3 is TGTGCCAGCAGGCTAACAGGGGGCGAAGGCTACACCTTC. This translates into CASRLTGGEGYTF.

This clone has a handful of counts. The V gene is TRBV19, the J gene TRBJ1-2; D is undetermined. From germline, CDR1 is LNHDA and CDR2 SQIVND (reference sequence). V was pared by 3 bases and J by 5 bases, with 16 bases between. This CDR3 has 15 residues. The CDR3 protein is CASSIVRETAYGYTF. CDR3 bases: TGTGCCAGTAGTATTGTAAGGGAGACGGCTTATGGCTACACCTTC.

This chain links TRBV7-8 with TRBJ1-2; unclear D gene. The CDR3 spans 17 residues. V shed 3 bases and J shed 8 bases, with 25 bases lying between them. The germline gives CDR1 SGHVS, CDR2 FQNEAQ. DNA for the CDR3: TGTGCCAGCAGCTTGAGAGATGGAGGGATGAGGAATGGGGGCTACACCTTC. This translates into CASSLRDGGMRNGGYTF.

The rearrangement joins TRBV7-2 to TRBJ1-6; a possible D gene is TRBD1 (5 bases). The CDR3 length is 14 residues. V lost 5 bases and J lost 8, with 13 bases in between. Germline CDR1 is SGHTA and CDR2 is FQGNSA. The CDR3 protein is CASSRGGEDSPLHF. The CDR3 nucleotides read TGTGCCAGCAGCCGGGGGGGGGAGGATTCACCCCTCCACTTT.

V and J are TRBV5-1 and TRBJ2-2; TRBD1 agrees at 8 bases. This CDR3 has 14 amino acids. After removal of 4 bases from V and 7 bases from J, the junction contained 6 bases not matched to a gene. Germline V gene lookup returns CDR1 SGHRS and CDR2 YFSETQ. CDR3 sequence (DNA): TGCGCCAGCAGCGGGCAGGGGGCGATCGGGGAGCTGTTTTTT. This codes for CASSGQGAIGELFF.

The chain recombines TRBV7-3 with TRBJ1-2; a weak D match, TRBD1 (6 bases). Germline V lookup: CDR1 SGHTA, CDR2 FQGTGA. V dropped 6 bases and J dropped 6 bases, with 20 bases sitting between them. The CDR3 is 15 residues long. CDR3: CASSPDRSSPHGYTF. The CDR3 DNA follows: TGTGCCAGCAGTCCTGACAGGTCCTCCCCCCATGGCTACACCTTC.

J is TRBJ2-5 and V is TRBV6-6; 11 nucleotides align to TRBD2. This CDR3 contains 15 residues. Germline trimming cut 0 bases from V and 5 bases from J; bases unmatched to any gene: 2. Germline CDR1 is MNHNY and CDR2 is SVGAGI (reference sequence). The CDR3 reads CASSYSRTSGETQYF. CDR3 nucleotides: TGTGCCAGCAGTTACTCGAGGACTAGCGGGGAGACCCAGTACTTC.

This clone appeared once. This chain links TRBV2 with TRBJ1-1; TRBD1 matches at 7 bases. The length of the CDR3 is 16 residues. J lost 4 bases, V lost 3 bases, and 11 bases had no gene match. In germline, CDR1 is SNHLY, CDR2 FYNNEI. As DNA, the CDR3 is TGTGCCAGCAGTGACGCCTACACAGGGGCGGGCACTGAAGCTTTCTTT. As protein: CASSDAYTGAGTEAFF.

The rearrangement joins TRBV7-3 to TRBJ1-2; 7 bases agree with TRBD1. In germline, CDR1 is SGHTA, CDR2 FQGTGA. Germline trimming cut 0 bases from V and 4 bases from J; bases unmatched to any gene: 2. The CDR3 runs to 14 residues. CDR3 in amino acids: CASSLTRDSYGYTF. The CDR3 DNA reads TGTGCCAGCAGCTTAACGAGGGACAGCTATGGCTACACCTTC. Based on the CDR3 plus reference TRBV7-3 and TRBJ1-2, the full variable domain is GAGVSQTPSNKVTEKGKYVELRCDPISGHTALYWYRQSLGQGPEFLIYFQGTGAADDSGLPNDRFFAVRPEGSVSTLKIQRTERGDSAVYLCASSLTRDSYGYTFGSGTRLTVV.

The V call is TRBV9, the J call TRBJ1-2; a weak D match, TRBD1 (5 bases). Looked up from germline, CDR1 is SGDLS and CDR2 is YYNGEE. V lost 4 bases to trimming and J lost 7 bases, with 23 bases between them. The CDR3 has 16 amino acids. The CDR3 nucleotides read TGTGCCAGCAGCACTCGGGGCATCAAGGAGCCCATTGGCTACACCTTC. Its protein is CASSTRGIKEPIGYTF.

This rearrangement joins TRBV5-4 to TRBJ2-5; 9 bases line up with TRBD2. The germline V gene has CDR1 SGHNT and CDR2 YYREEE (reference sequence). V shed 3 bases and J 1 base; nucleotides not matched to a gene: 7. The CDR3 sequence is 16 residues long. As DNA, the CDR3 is TGTGCCAGCAGCTCAAGCGGGGGGTCTACCCAAGAGACCCAGTACTTC. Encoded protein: CASSSSGGSTQETQYF.

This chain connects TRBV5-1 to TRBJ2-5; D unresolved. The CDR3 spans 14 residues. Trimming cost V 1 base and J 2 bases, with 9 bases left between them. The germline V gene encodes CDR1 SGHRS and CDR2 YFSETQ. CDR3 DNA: TGCGCCAGCAGCTTGCAAAACCTTCAAGAGACCCAGTACTTC. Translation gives CASSLQNLQETQYF. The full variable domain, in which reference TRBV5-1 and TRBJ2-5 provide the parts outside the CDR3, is KAGVTQTPRYLIKTRGQQVTLSCSPISGHRSVSWYQQTPGQGLQFLFEYFSETQRNKGNFPGRFSGRQFSNSRSEMNVSTLELGDSALYLCASSLQNLQETQYFGPGTRLLVL.

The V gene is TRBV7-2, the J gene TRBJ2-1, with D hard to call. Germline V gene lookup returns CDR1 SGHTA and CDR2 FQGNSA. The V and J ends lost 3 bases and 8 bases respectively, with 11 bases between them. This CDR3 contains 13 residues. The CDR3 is CASSFNSPDEQFF. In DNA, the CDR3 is TGTGCCAGCAGCTTCAATAGCCCTGATGAGCAGTTCTTC. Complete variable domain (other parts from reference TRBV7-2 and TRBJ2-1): GAGVSQSPSNKVTEKGKDVELRCDPISGHTALYWYRQSLGQGLEFLIYFQGNSAPDKSGLPSDRFSAERTGGSVSTLTIQRTQQEDSAVYLCASSFNSPDEQFFGPGTRLTVL.

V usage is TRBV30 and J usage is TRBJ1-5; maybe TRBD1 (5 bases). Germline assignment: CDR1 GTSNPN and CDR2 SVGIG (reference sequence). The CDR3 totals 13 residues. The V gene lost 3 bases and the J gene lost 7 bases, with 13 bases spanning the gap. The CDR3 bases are TGTGCCTGGAGCCAGGGCCTAGGACAGCCCCAGCATTTT. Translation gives CAWSQGLGQPQHF.

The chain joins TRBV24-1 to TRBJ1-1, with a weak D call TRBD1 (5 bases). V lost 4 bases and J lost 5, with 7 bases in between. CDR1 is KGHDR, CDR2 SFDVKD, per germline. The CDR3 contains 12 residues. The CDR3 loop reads CATSDRETEAFF. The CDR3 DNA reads TGTGCCACCAGTGACAGGGAGACTGAAGCTTTCTTT.